This section outlines one T cell receptor (beta chain) sequence together with its context. The sample comes from a study of shared clonotypes between healthy human individuals. Into CD45RA+ naive and CD45RA-negative memory subsets, the CD4+ cells were split. Trimming removed 4 bases from V and 3 bases from J; junction bases left unmatched: 10. The germline gives CDR1 LGHNA, CDR2 YSLEER. The CDR3 sequence is 18 residues long. Produced via immunoSEQ multiplex PCR; TCRdb's table is partial and in-frame only. The table lists some 2.1 million clones, 85% to 95% of them singletons. The receptor comes from a man between 18 and 29 years old in good health. The chain couples TRBV4-3 to TRBJ2-1; 12 nucleotides match TRBD1. The sequencing sample was made of naive CD4+ T cells sorted from blood. Subset given: CD45RA+ positively selected. The DNA for the CDR3 is TGCGCCAGCAGCCGGGGACAGGGGGCCGTAAACCTCTACAATGAGCAGTTCTTC. Translating gives CASSRGQGAVNLYNEQFF.